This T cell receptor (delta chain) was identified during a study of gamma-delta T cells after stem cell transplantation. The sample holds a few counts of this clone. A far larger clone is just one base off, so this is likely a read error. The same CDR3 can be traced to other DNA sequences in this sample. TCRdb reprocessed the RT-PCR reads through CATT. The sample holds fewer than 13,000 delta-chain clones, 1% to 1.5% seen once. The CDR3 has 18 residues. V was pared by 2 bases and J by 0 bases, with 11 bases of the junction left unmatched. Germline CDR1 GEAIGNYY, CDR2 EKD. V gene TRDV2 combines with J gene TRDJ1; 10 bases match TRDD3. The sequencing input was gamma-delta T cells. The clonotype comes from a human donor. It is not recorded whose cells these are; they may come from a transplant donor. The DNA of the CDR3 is TGTGCCTGTGACATGGTCACTGGGGGATCTTTGTACACCGATAAACTCATCTTT. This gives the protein CACDMVTGGSLYTDKLIF.